A single sample gave rise to the 20 T cell receptor beta chains below, sequenced in a study of T cells in Graves' hyperthyroidism and ophthalmopathy. Using RNA transcripts as the source, TCR beta CDR3 regions were amplified. Carried out on the TCR CDR3, a first-round RT-PCR used the HTBI primer set. TCRdb recomputed calls from the multiplex PCR reads with MiXCR, one row per CDR3 protein. The repertoire holds roughly 500,000 distinct CDR3 sequences, 16% seen once, with approximately 30% in the top ten. Input material: blood. These receptors all stem from a woman under 40 with Graves' ophthalmopathy.

J is TRBJ2-7 and V is TRBV6-2 or TRBV6-3; TRBD1 aligns across 11 bases. This CDR3 has 17 amino acids. The trim removed 10 bases at V and 3 bases at J, leaving 17 bases unmatched. Germline V gene data show CDR1 as MNHEY and CDR2 as SVGEGT. The CDR3: CAITRTRTGQGGYEQYF. As DNA, the CDR3 is TGTGCCATCACCCGTACAAGAACGGGACAGGGGGGCTACGAGCAGTACTTC.

This clonotype has at least ten counts. The J gene is TRBJ1-5, the V gene TRBV12-3 or TRBV12-4; possible D gene TRBD1, 5 bases. The CDR3 is 14 residues long. V was cut by 0 bases and J by 4 bases, with 7 bases left in between. The CDR3 coding sequence is TGTGCCAGCAGTTTAGCAGCAGGGAATCAGCCCCAGCATTTT. Residues: CASSLAAGNQPQHF.

The chain carries TRBV15 and TRBJ2-2; perhaps TRBD1 as D (5 bases). V shed 4 bases and J shed 6 bases, with 6 bases lying between them. Germline-derived CDR1 and CDR2 are LNHNV and YYDKDF (reference sequence). The CDR3 sequence is 12 residues long. In DNA form, the CDR3 reads TGTGCCACCAGCAAGGGGTCCGGGGAGCTGTTTTTT. As protein: CATSKGSGELFF.

This clonotype was counted between two and nine times. The chain links TRBV7-6 to TRBJ2-1; 10 bases are shared with TRBD2. Looked up from germline, CDR1 is SGHVS and CDR2 is FNYEAQ. With 3 bases clipped from V and 9 bases from J, the junction kept 14 bases outside the gene matches. The CDR3 is 17 amino acids. CDR3 residues: CASSFTQLGLAGVEQFF. The DNA for the CDR3 is TGTGCCAGCAGCTTCACTCAGTTGGGGCTAGCGGGAGTTGAGCAGTTCTTC.

The chain couples TRBV7-8 to TRBJ2-4; 7 bases line up with TRBD2. With V trimmed by 1 base and J by 4 bases, 10 bases remained unmatched. This CDR3 is built from 17 residues. Germline assignment: CDR1 SGHVS and CDR2 FQNEAQ. CDR3 amino acids: CASSLVGLADRKNIQYF. Here the CDR3 DNA reads TGTGCCAGCAGCTTAGTTGGGCTAGCGGACCGTAAAAACATTCAGTACTTC. Variable domain in full (rest from reference TRBV7-8 and TRBJ2-4): GAGVSQSPRYKVAKRGQDVALRCDPISGHVSLFWYQQALGQGPEFLTYFQNEAQLDKSGLPSDRFFAERPEGSVSTLKIQRTQQEDSAVYLCASSLVGLADRKNIQYFGAGTRLSVL.

This clonotype was detected only a few times. The rearrangement links TRBV20-1 to TRBJ2-1; TRBD2 matches at 10 bases. CDR3 size: 14 residues. J gave up 10 bases and V 1 base, and 7 bases lay outside the gene matches. Germline lookup yields CDR1 DFQATT and CDR2 SNEGSKA (reference sequence). The chain's CDR3 is CSARVSLAGDEQFF. CDR3 nucleotides: TGCAGTGCTAGAGTCTCCCTAGCGGGAGACGAGCAGTTCTTC.

The table lists this clonotype with a few counts. With a much larger clone just one base away, this may be a read error. The chain has TRBV28 and TRBJ2-7; D may be TRBD1 (5 bases). Germline-derived CDR1 and CDR2 are MDHEN and SYDVKM. The CDR3 runs to 13 residues. CDR3 DNA sequence: TGTACCAGCAGAATAGACAGCTCCTACGAGCAGTACTTC. Translated: CTSRIDSSYEQYF. The entire variable domain, with the rest obtained from reference TRBV28 and TRBJ2-7, is as follows: DVKVTQSSRYLVKRTGEKVFLECVQDMDHENMFWYRQDPGLGLRLIYFSYDVKMKEKGDIPEGYSVSREKKERFSLILESASTNQTSMYLCTSRIDSSYEQYFGPGTRLTVT.

This clonotype was seen more than once but under ten times. The J gene is TRBJ2-5, the V gene TRBV9; D is unresolved. V was clipped by 4 bases and J by 5 bases, with 12 bases between them. CDR1 and CDR2 (germline): SGDLS, YYNGEE. This CDR3 is 13 amino acids long. The CDR3 coding sequence is TGTGCCAGCAGCCCGGACGAAGTGGAGACCCAGTACTTC. Its translation: CASSPDEVETQYF.

In this sample, this clonotype turned up once. This may arise from a read error, as a much more abundant clone is one base away. V gene TRBV20-1 combines with J gene TRBJ2-5; D might be TRBD1 (5 bases). Germline V CDR1 and CDR2: DFQATT, SNEGSKA (reference sequence). The CDR3 is made up of 13 amino acids. In DNA, the CDR3 is TGCAGTGCTAGGGGGCTGGGTCAAGAGACCCGGTACTTC. It is translated as CSARGLGQETRYF.

Details on this clonotype: A much bigger clone sits one base away, suggesting this may be a read error. Written as DNA, the CDR3 is TGTACCAGCATCAGGGAGGAGACAGATACGCAGTATTTT. Its translation is CTSIREETDTQYF. The chain uses TRBV6-8 and TRBJ2-3; perhaps TRBD2 as D (6 bases). This CDR3 region has 13 residues. The germline V gene has CDR1 MNHGY and CDR2 SAAAGT.

This clonotype occurred a few times. The chain carries TRBV20-1 and TRBJ2-7; D unclear. V lost 1 base and J 3 bases, leaving 13 bases between the germline ends. The CDR3 spans 14 residues. Germline CDR1 and CDR2: DFQATT and SNEGSKA (reference sequence). Here the CDR3 reads CSARVGRVNYEQYF. The CDR3 DNA is TGCAGTGCTAGAGTAGGGCGTGTAAACTACGAGCAGTACTTC.

The CDR3 here is CASSFGGTGFSGGREQFF. The CDR3 DNA follows: TGTGCCAGCAGTTTCGGCGGGACAGGGTTTAGCGGGGGTAGGGAGCAGTTCTTC. The chain carries TRBV6-2 or TRBV6-3 and TRBJ2-1, with D perhaps matching TRBD1 or TRBD2 (9 bases each). The germline V gene has CDR1 MNHEY and CDR2 SVGEGT. Trimming left V 4 bases short and J 10 bases short, with 29 bases between. This CDR3 comprises 18 residues.

In this sample, this clonotype turned up many times. The V call is TRBV7-8, the J call TRBJ2-7; TRBD2 matches at 11 bases. CDR3 length equals 19 residues. CDR1 is SGHVS and CDR2 is FQNEAQ in the germline V gene. V lost 5 bases and J lost 0; bases outside the gene matches: 15. The CDR3 DNA sequence: TGTGCCAGCAGCCCAGAGGTGATAGCGGGAGGGACTTTCTCCTACGAGCAGTACTTC. This gives the protein CASSPEVIAGGTFSYEQYF.

This clonotype was counted ten times or more. The genes are TRBV28 and TRBJ1-1; no definite D call. This CDR3 is built from 12 residues. Germline CDR1 and CDR2: MDHEN and SYDVKM. V was clipped by 9 bases and J by 5 bases, with 13 bases between them. The CDR3 spells CASGVWSTEAFF. CDR3 sequence (DNA): TGTGCCAGTGGTGTGTGGAGTACTGAAGCTTTCTTT.

This clonotype was recorded many times. The chain links TRBV18 to TRBJ2-1; the D gene is possibly TRBD1 (6 bases). V was clipped by 4 bases and J by 6 bases, with 10 bases between them. The CDR3 has 13 amino acids. Per germline, CDR1 KGHSH and CDR2 LQKENI. CDR3 sequence reads: CASSRSRGNEQFF. In DNA, the CDR3 is TGTGCCAGCTCACGATCCAGGGGCAATGAGCAGTTCTTC.

The table lists this clonotype with many counts. The rearrangement joins TRBV12-3 or TRBV12-4 to TRBJ1-5; D unresolved. CDR3 length equals 12 residues. The ends were cut back, 9 bases at V and 5 bases at J, with 11 bases in the middle. CDR3 amino acids: CASSETYQPQHF. CDR3 DNA sequence: TGTGCCAGTTCTGAAACTTATCAGCCCCAGCATTTT.

The chain is built from TRBV7-8 and TRBJ2-3; no clear D gene. Trimming removed 2 bases at V and 2 bases at J, with 5 bases between. The CDR3 consists of 13 residues. The germline CDR1 and CDR2 sequences are SGHVS and FQNEAQ. The CDR3 sequence is CASSLIFTDTQYF. CDR3 coding DNA: TGTGCCAGCAGCTTAATTTTCACAGATACGCAGTATTTT.

The chain joins TRBV6-1 to TRBJ1-2, with 7 nucleotides matching TRBD1. Germline-derived CDR1 and CDR2 are MNHNS and SASEGT. The CDR3 extends over 14 amino acids. Germline trimming cut 1 base from V and 8 bases from J; bases unmatched to any gene: 7. This CDR3 reads CASSEDRGAGGYTF. The CDR3 nucleotides read TGTGCCAGCAGTGAAGACAGGGGAGCGGGCGGCTACACCTTC.

With regard to this clonotype: Since a much larger clone is just one base distant, this may be a read error. The chain has TRBV27 and TRBJ2-5; TRBD1 or TRBD2 may be the D gene (5 bases each). CDR1 and CDR2 (germline): MNHEY, SMNVEV (reference sequence). The CDR3 runs 15 residues. V shed 6 bases and J shed 5 bases, with 19 bases lying between them. The chain's CDR3 is CASSRGRGKGETQYF. The CDR3 nucleotides are TGTGCCAGCAGCCGCGGACGAGGGAAGGGGGAGACCCAGTACTTC.

There are many counts of this clonotype. The genes are TRBV20-1 and TRBJ2-7; TRBD2 might be the D (5 bases). Trimming stripped 6 bases from V and 5 bases from J, with 23 bases between. Germline V gene lookup returns CDR1 DFQATT and CDR2 SNEGSKA (reference sequence). The CDR3 length is 15 residues. The CDR3 nucleotides read TGCAGTGCATTGGACTTAACGGAGCACGGGCACGAGCAGTACTTC. The encoded protein is CSALDLTEHGHEQYF.